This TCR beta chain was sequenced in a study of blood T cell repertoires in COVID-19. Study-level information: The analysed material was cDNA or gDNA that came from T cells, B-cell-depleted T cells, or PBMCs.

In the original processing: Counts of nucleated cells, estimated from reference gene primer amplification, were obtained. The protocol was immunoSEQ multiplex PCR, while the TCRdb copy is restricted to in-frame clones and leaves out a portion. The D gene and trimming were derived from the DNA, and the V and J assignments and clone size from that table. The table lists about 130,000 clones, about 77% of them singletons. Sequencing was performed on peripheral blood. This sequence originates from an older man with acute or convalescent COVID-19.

CDR3 sequence reads: CASSTQTGRAEAFF. The CDR3 bases are TGTGCCAGCAGTACCCAAACAGGGCGCGCTGAAGCTTTCTTT. The rearrangement links TRBV6-5 to TRBJ1-1; possible D gene TRBD1, 6 bases. V shed 5 bases and J shed 6 bases, with 16 bases lying between them. Germline CDR1 and CDR2: MNHEY and SVGAGI. This CDR3 region has 14 residues.